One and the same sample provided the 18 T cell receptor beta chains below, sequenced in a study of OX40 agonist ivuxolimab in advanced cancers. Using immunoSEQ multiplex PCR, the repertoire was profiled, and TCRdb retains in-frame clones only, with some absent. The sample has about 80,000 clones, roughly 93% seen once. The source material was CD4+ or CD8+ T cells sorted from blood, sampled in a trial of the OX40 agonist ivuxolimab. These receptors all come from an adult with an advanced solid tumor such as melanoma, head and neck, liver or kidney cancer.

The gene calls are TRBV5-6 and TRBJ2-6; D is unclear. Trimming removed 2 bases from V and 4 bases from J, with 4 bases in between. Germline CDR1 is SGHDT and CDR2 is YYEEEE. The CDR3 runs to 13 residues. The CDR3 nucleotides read TGTGCCAGCAGCTTTTCGGGGGCCAACGTCCTGACTTTC. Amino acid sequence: CASSFSGANVLTF.

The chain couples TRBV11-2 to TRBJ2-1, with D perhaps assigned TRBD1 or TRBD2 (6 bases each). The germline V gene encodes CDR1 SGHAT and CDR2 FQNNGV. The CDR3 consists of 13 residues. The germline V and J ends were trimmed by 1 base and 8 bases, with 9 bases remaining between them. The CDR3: CASSLGGAYEQFF. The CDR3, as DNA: TGTGCCAGCAGCTTAGGGGGGGCATATGAGCAGTTCTTC.

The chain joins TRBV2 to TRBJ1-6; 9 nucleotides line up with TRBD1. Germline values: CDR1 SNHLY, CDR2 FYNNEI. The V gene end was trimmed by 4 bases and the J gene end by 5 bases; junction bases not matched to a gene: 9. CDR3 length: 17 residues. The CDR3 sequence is CASSVSPGQGNNSPLHF. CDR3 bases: TGTGCCAGCAGTGTAAGCCCGGGACAGGGCAATAATTCACCCCTCCACTTT.

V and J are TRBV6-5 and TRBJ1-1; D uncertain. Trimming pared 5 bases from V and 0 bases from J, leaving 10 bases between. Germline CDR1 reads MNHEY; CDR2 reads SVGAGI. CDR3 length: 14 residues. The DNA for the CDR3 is TGTGCCAGCAGTCTCGGACGGATGAACACTGAAGCTTTCTTT. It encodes CASSLGRMNTEAFF.

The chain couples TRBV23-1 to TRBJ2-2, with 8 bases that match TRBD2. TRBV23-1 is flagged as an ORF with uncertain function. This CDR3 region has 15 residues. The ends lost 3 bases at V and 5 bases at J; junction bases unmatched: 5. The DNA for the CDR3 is TGCGCCAGCAGTCAGACAAGCGGGGGTACCGGGGAGCTGTTTTTT. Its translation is CASSQTSGGTGELFF.

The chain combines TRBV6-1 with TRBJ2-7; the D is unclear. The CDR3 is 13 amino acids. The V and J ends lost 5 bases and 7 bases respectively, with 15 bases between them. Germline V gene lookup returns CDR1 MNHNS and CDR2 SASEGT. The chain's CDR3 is CASSWRLLGEQYF. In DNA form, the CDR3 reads TGTGCCAGCAGTTGGAGACTTCTCGGGGAGCAGTACTTC.

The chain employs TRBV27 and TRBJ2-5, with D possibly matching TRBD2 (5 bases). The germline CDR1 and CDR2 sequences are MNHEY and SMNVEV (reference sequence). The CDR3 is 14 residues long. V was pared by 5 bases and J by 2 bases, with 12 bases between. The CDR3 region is CASSRIGVQETQYF. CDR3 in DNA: TGTGCCAGCAGTCGCATCGGGGTACAAGAGACCCAGTACTTC.

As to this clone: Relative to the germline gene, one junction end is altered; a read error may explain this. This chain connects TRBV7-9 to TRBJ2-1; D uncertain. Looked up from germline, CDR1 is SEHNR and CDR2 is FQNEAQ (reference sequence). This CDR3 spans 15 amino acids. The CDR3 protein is CASSLGPSTYNEQFF. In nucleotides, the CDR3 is TGTGCCAGCAGTTTAGGACCGAGTACCTACAATGAGCAGTTCTTC.

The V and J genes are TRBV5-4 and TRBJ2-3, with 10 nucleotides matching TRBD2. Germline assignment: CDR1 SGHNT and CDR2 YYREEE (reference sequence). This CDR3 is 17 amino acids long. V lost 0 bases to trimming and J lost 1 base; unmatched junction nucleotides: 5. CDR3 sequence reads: CASSLGWLAGGTDTQYF. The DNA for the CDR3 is TGTGCCAGCAGCTTGGGTTGGCTAGCGGGGGGCACAGATACGCAGTATTTT.

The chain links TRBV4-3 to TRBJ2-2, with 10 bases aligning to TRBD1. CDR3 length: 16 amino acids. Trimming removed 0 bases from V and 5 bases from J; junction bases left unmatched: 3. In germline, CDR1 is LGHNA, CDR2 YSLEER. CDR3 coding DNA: TGCGCCAGCAGCCAAGATCGACAGGGGGCGACCGGGGAGCTGTTTTTT. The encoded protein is CASSQDRQGATGELFF.

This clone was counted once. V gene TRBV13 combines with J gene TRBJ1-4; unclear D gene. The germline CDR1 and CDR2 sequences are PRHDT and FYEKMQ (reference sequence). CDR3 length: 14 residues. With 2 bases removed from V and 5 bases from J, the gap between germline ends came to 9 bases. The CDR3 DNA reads TGTGCCAGCAGCTTAAGACAACAGAATGAAAAACTGTTTTTT. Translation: CASSLRQQNEKLFF.

CDR3 residues: CASRPRQGKPYEQYF. The CDR3 nucleotides are TGTGCCAGCAGACCTCGACAGGGGAAGCCCTACGAGCAGTACTTC. The chain links TRBV5-6 to TRBJ2-7, with 8 positions matching TRBD1. This CDR3 comprises 15 residues. Germline loops: CDR1 SGHDT, CDR2 YYEEEE. The J segment lost 2 bases and the V segment lost 5 bases, leaving 9 bases of the junction unmatched.

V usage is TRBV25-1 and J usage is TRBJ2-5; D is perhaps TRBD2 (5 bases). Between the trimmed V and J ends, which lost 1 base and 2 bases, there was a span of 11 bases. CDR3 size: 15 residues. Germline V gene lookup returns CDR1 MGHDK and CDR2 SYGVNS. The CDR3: CASSEFRTGQETQYF. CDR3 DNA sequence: TGTGCCAGCAGTGAATTTAGGACGGGACAAGAGACCCAGTACTTC.

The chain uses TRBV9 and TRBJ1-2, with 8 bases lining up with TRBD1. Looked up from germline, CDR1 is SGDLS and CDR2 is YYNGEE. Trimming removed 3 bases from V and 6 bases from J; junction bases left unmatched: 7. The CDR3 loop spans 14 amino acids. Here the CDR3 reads CASSDTGGWNGYTF. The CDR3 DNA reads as TGTGCCAGCAGCGACACAGGGGGTTGGAATGGCTACACCTTC.

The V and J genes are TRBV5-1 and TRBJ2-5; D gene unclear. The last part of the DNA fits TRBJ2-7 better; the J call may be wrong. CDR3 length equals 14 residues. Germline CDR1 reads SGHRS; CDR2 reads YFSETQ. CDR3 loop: CASSLDSTSYEQYF. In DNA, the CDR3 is TGCGCCAGCAGCTTGGACAGCACCTCCTACGAGCAGTACTTC.

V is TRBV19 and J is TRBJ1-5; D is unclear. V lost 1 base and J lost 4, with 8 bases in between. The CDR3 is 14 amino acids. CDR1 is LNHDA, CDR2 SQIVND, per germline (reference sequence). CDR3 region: CASSIATLNQPQHF. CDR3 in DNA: TGTGCCAGTAGTATAGCCACTTTAAATCAGCCCCAGCATTTT.

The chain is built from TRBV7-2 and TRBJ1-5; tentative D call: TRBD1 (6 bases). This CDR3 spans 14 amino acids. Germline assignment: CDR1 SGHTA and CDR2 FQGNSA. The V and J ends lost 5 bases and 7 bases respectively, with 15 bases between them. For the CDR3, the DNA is TGTGCCAGCAGCCCCTACGAGGGGGTCCAGCCCCAGCATTTT. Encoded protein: CASSPYEGVQPQHF.

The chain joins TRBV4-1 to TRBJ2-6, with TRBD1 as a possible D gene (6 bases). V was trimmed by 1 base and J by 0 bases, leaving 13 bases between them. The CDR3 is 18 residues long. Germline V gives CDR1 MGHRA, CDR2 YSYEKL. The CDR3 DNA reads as TGCGCCAGCAGCCAAGGGGGGCAGGGCTCCTCTGGGGCCAACGTCCTGACTTTC. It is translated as CASSQGGQGSSGANVLTF.